This T cell receptor beta chain was retrieved from a study of early T cells in non-severe SARS-CoV-2 infection (TCRdb year 2021). With regard to the full study: TCR sequencing used bulk RNA from unsorted whole blood, so alpha and beta chains could not be paired. Overall results and qualifications from the work: VDJdb matching was skewed toward anti-spike CD8 responses and likely underestimated virus-specific expansions by missing private and CD4 specificities.

This was a case-control study nested in a cohort of healthcare workers in London, UK, who had nasopharyngeal swab PCR tests and blood samples taken every week. Between 23 and 31 March 2020, the week of the UK lockdown, healthcare workers were enrolled and then followed up weekly for as long as 16 weeks. The protocol used for the library was 5' RACE. Sequencing took place on a NextSeq 500. To correct for sequencing error and PCR bias, the TCR library protocol tagged individual cDNA molecules with unique molecular identifiers. Sequencing covered both TCR alpha and beta chains, and within each sample the abundances of alpha and beta sequences were tightly co-correlated. The authors processed their data as follows. V gene, J gene and CDR3 annotation of TCR sequences was performed with Decombinator V4. Expanded TCRs were defined as changing significantly between any two time points under a Poisson model with p below 0.0001. Abundances of TCRs were expressed as counts per million after normalisation to the total number of TCRs sequenced in each sample. MAIT TCRs were defined by TRAV1-2 paired with TRAJ12, TRAJ20 or TRAJ33, and iNKT TCRs by TRAV10 paired with TRAJ18. VDJdb, accessed on 1 November 2021, was searched for TCRs annotated for CMV, EBV and SARS-CoV-2, and TCRs annotated for more than one antigen were excluded. The public reads were run again by TCRdb, first through fastp at Q25 and then through MiXCR, and only productive beta chains were kept. For every CDR3 protein sequence, its rows merge into one entry that carries the most common genes and DNA. The V and J calls and clone size are TCRdb's, not the authors'. The sample has about 35,000 distinct CDR3 sequences on record, 5% to 6.5% of them singletons. Roughly 7.5% of the sample is held by the ten biggest clonotypes.

CDR1 and CDR2, per the germline V gene (reference sequence), are DFQATT and SNEGSKA. The CDR3 starts with the cysteine, ends with the phenylalanine, and has 15 residues. CDR3 DNA is the only sequence kept; it has 45 bases, read in frame from the first base. V is shortened by 0 bases, J by 4 bases, and the region joining them spans 13 bases. This clonotype was observed many times. It has no known antigen specificity. Base qualities are missing; no much larger clone stands one base away. Sequenced sample: whole blood. The TCR was taken from an adult who was a healthcare worker with PCR-confirmed SARS-CoV-2 infection or an uninfected control (not recorded which). The chain couples TRBV20-1 to TRBJ1-3, with an unclear D gene assignment. The CDR3 here reads CSARERLPVGNTIYF. The DNA sequence is as follows: TGCAGTGCTAGAGAACGCCTCCCCGTGGGAAACACCATATATTTT.